Following are 17 T cell receptor beta chains from one sample sequenced in a study of PD-1 blockade in mismatch repair-deficient tumors. The table came from immunoSEQ multiplex PCR; TCRdb's copy has only in-frame clones and leaves some out. This table has approximately 79,000 clones, 70% to 90% appearing once. This material consisted of peripheral blood, taken 44 weeks after starting pembrolizumab. Receptor source: an adult with mismatch repair-deficient cancer.

This clone was seen ten or more times. The rearrangement links TRBV29-1 to TRBJ2-7; D is ambiguous. Germline V CDR1 and CDR2: SQVTM, ANQGSEA. Trimming shortened V by 4 bases and J by 1 base, and 5 bases separated the two germline ends. CDR3 length: 11 amino acids. The CDR3 bases are TGCAGCGTTGTGTCGTCCTACGAGCAGTACTTC. This encodes CSVVSSYEQYF.

This chain joins TRBV7-2 and TRBJ2-3; 11 nucleotides match TRBD1. With V trimmed by 4 bases and J by 0 bases, 3 bases remained unmatched. Per the germline V gene, CDR1 is SGHTA and CDR2 is FQGNSA. The CDR3 is 16 amino acids. CDR3 bases: TGTGCCAGCAGCTCCGGGACAGGGGGGAGCACAGATACGCAGTATTTT. Protein: CASSSGTGGSTDTQYF.

This clone was seen only a few times. This chain joins TRBV6-1 and TRBJ2-7, with a weak D call TRBD1 (6 bases). V was trimmed by 0 bases and J by 7 bases, leaving 16 bases between them. The CDR3 length is 15 residues. Germline V gene data show CDR1 as MNHNS and CDR2 as SASEGT. In DNA form, the CDR3 reads TGTGCCAGCAGTGAAGCGCAGGGGTGGTTTGGGGAGCAGTACTTC. It yields the protein CASSEAQGWFGEQYF.

The rearrangement uses TRBV7-9 and TRBJ1-2, with a weak D call TRBD1 (5 bases). Trimming removed 8 bases at V and 4 bases at J, with 17 bases between. In germline, CDR1 is SEHNR, CDR2 FQNEAQ (reference sequence). This CDR3 region has 14 residues. The CDR3 region has the DNA TGTGCCAGCTCCTACACGGCGGGGCTCTATGGCTACACCTTC. It is translated as CASSYTAGLYGYTF.

The chain recombines TRBV7-2 with TRBJ2-5, with 11 bases identical to TRBD2. This CDR3 has 16 residues. With 5 bases clipped from V and 5 bases from J, the junction kept 10 bases outside the gene matches. CDR1 SGHTA and CDR2 FQGNSA come from the germline V gene. The CDR3 coding sequence is TGTGCCAGCAGCACCACTAGCGGGAGTGGGGGTGAGACCCAGTACTTC. Translation gives CASSTTSGSGGETQYF.

The chain couples TRBV29-1 to TRBJ2-1, with D perhaps matching TRBD2 (6 bases). This CDR3 region has 11 residues. Germline V gene lookup returns CDR1 SQVTM and CDR2 ANQGSEA. The CDR3: CSSGRSNEQFF. CDR3 DNA sequence: TGCAGTAGCGGTCGCAGCAATGAGCAGTTCTTC.

The chain couples TRBV18 to TRBJ2-1; D might be TRBD1 or TRBD2, each matching 5 bases. The V end lost 3 bases, the J end lost 5 bases, and 17 bases lay between the germline ends. The CDR3 has 16 amino acids. Germline CDR1 KGHSH, CDR2 LQKENI. The CDR3 region is CASSPSGASLHNEQFF. The CDR3 region has the DNA TGTGCCAGCTCACCGTCCGGGGCTAGTCTCCACAATGAGCAGTTCTTC.

The chain recombines TRBV11-1 with TRBJ2-1; D not certain. Germline values: CDR1 SGHAT, CDR2 FQDESV (reference sequence). V gave up 1 base and J gave up 0 bases, with 7 bases separating them. The CDR3 is made up of 15 amino acids. DNA for the CDR3: TGTGCCAGCAGCTTAGTCAGAAGCTCCTACAATGAGCAGTTCTTC. This gives the protein CASSLVRSSYNEQFF.

The J gene is TRBJ1-1, the V gene TRBV4-3, with D tentatively TRBD1 (5 bases). Germline V gene lookup returns CDR1 LGHNA and CDR2 YSLEER. V lost 5 bases and J lost 4, with 17 bases in between. The CDR3 length is 15 residues. The CDR3 DNA sequence: TGCGCCAGCAGCTTCTCCGGGGCTGGGGGCACTGAAGCTTTCTTT. Translated: CASSFSGAGGTEAFF.

The rearrangement uses TRBV19 and TRBJ1-5; D possibly corresponds to TRBD1 (5 bases). Trimming removed 6 bases at V and 5 bases at J, with 17 bases between. The germline V gene has CDR1 LNHDA and CDR2 SQIVND (reference sequence). CDR3 length equals 15 residues. CDR3 sequence (DNA): TGTGCCAGTAGAACCCCGGGCAGGGAGGATCAGCCCCAGCATTTT. Its translation: CASRTPGREDQPQHF. Full variable domain (rest looked up from reference TRBV19 and TRBJ1-5): DGGITQSPKYLFRKEGQNVTLSCEQNLNHDAMYWYRQDPGQGLRLIYYSQIVNDFQKGDIAEGYSVSREKKESFPLTVTSAQKNPTAFYLCASRTPGREDQPQHFGDGTRLSIL.

In the case of this clone: Other DNA sequences within the sample encode an identical CDR3. The chain combines TRBV5-4 with TRBJ1-1; the match to TRBD1 covers 8 bases. This CDR3 is 17 amino acids long. The trim removed 2 bases at V and 0 bases at J, leaving 9 bases unmatched. CDR1 and CDR2 (germline): SGHNT, YYREEE (reference sequence). The CDR3 DNA follows: TGTGCCAGCAGCTTAGGACAGGGAAGCGGTATGAACACTGAAGCTTTCTTT. It encodes CASSLGQGSGMNTEAFF.

This clone came up a few times. The rearrangement links TRBV4-3 to TRBJ1-2; D perhaps matches TRBD1 (5 bases). The CDR3 runs 13 residues. Germline-derived CDR1 and CDR2 are LGHNA and YSLEER. Trimming stripped 0 bases from V and 10 bases from J, with 12 bases between. CDR3 bases: TGCGCCAGCAGCCAAGACCGGGACGGTCTCTACACCTTC. It encodes CASSQDRDGLYTF.

DNA of the CDR3: TGCGCCAGCAGCGAGTTTCCTAGAGCGTATACGCAGTATTTT. It encodes CASSEFPRAYTQYF. This chain uses TRBV5-1 with TRBJ2-3; D uncertain. The V gene lost 4 bases and the J gene lost 7 bases, with 16 bases spanning the gap. There are 14 residues in the CDR3. Germline CDR1 is SGHRS and CDR2 is YFSETQ.

The chain links TRBV7-3 to TRBJ1-2, with TRBD1 identical over 8 bases. Germline trimming cut 5 bases from V and 2 bases from J; bases unmatched to any gene: 7. In germline, CDR1 is SGHTA, CDR2 FQGTGA. The CDR3 totals 15 residues. CDR3 bases: TGTGCCAGCAGCCCAGGGACAGGACCCAACTATGGCTACACCTTC. Residues: CASSPGTGPNYGYTF.

V usage is TRBV7-8 and J usage is TRBJ2-7; 7 bases fit TRBD1. CDR3 length: 17 amino acids. The J segment lost 3 bases and the V segment lost 4 bases, leaving 15 bases of the junction unmatched. The germline V gene encodes CDR1 SGHVS and CDR2 FQNEAQ. The CDR3 reads CASSWGIRSGTDYEQYF. The CDR3 nucleotides read TGTGCCAGCAGCTGGGGAATTAGGTCCGGGACAGACTACGAGCAGTACTTC. Variable domain in full (rest from reference TRBV7-8 and TRBJ2-7): GAGVSQSPRYKVAKRGQDVALRCDPISGHVSLFWYQQALGQGPEFLTYFQNEAQLDKSGLPSDRFFAERPEGSVSTLKIQRTQQEDSAVYLCASSWGIRSGTDYEQYFGPGTRLTVT.

CDR3 region: CASSSRGRTDTQYF. CDR3 DNA sequence: TGTGCCAGCAGTTCGCGGGGCCGCACAGATACGCAGTATTTT. The chain joins TRBV6-1 to TRBJ2-3; possibly TRBD2 for D (6 bases). Germline assignment: CDR1 MNHNS and CDR2 SASEGT. The CDR3 has 14 residues. V shed 5 bases and J shed 1 base, with 10 bases lying between them.

This sequence joins TRBV28 and TRBJ2-3; D unclear. CDR1 and CDR2 from the germline V gene are MDHEN and SYDVKM. V lost 8 bases, J lost 0 bases, and 6 bases lay in between. CDR3 length: 12 residues. This CDR3 is CASEASTDTQYF. CDR3 coding DNA: TGTGCCAGCGAGGCCAGCACAGATACGCAGTATTTT. The variable domain in full, completed from reference TRBV28 and TRBJ2-3, reads DVKVTQSSRYLVKRTGEKVFLECVQDMDHENMFWYRQDPGLGLRLIYFSYDVKMKEKGDIPEGYSVSREKKERFSLILESASTNQTSMYLCASEASTDTQYFGPGTRLTVL.